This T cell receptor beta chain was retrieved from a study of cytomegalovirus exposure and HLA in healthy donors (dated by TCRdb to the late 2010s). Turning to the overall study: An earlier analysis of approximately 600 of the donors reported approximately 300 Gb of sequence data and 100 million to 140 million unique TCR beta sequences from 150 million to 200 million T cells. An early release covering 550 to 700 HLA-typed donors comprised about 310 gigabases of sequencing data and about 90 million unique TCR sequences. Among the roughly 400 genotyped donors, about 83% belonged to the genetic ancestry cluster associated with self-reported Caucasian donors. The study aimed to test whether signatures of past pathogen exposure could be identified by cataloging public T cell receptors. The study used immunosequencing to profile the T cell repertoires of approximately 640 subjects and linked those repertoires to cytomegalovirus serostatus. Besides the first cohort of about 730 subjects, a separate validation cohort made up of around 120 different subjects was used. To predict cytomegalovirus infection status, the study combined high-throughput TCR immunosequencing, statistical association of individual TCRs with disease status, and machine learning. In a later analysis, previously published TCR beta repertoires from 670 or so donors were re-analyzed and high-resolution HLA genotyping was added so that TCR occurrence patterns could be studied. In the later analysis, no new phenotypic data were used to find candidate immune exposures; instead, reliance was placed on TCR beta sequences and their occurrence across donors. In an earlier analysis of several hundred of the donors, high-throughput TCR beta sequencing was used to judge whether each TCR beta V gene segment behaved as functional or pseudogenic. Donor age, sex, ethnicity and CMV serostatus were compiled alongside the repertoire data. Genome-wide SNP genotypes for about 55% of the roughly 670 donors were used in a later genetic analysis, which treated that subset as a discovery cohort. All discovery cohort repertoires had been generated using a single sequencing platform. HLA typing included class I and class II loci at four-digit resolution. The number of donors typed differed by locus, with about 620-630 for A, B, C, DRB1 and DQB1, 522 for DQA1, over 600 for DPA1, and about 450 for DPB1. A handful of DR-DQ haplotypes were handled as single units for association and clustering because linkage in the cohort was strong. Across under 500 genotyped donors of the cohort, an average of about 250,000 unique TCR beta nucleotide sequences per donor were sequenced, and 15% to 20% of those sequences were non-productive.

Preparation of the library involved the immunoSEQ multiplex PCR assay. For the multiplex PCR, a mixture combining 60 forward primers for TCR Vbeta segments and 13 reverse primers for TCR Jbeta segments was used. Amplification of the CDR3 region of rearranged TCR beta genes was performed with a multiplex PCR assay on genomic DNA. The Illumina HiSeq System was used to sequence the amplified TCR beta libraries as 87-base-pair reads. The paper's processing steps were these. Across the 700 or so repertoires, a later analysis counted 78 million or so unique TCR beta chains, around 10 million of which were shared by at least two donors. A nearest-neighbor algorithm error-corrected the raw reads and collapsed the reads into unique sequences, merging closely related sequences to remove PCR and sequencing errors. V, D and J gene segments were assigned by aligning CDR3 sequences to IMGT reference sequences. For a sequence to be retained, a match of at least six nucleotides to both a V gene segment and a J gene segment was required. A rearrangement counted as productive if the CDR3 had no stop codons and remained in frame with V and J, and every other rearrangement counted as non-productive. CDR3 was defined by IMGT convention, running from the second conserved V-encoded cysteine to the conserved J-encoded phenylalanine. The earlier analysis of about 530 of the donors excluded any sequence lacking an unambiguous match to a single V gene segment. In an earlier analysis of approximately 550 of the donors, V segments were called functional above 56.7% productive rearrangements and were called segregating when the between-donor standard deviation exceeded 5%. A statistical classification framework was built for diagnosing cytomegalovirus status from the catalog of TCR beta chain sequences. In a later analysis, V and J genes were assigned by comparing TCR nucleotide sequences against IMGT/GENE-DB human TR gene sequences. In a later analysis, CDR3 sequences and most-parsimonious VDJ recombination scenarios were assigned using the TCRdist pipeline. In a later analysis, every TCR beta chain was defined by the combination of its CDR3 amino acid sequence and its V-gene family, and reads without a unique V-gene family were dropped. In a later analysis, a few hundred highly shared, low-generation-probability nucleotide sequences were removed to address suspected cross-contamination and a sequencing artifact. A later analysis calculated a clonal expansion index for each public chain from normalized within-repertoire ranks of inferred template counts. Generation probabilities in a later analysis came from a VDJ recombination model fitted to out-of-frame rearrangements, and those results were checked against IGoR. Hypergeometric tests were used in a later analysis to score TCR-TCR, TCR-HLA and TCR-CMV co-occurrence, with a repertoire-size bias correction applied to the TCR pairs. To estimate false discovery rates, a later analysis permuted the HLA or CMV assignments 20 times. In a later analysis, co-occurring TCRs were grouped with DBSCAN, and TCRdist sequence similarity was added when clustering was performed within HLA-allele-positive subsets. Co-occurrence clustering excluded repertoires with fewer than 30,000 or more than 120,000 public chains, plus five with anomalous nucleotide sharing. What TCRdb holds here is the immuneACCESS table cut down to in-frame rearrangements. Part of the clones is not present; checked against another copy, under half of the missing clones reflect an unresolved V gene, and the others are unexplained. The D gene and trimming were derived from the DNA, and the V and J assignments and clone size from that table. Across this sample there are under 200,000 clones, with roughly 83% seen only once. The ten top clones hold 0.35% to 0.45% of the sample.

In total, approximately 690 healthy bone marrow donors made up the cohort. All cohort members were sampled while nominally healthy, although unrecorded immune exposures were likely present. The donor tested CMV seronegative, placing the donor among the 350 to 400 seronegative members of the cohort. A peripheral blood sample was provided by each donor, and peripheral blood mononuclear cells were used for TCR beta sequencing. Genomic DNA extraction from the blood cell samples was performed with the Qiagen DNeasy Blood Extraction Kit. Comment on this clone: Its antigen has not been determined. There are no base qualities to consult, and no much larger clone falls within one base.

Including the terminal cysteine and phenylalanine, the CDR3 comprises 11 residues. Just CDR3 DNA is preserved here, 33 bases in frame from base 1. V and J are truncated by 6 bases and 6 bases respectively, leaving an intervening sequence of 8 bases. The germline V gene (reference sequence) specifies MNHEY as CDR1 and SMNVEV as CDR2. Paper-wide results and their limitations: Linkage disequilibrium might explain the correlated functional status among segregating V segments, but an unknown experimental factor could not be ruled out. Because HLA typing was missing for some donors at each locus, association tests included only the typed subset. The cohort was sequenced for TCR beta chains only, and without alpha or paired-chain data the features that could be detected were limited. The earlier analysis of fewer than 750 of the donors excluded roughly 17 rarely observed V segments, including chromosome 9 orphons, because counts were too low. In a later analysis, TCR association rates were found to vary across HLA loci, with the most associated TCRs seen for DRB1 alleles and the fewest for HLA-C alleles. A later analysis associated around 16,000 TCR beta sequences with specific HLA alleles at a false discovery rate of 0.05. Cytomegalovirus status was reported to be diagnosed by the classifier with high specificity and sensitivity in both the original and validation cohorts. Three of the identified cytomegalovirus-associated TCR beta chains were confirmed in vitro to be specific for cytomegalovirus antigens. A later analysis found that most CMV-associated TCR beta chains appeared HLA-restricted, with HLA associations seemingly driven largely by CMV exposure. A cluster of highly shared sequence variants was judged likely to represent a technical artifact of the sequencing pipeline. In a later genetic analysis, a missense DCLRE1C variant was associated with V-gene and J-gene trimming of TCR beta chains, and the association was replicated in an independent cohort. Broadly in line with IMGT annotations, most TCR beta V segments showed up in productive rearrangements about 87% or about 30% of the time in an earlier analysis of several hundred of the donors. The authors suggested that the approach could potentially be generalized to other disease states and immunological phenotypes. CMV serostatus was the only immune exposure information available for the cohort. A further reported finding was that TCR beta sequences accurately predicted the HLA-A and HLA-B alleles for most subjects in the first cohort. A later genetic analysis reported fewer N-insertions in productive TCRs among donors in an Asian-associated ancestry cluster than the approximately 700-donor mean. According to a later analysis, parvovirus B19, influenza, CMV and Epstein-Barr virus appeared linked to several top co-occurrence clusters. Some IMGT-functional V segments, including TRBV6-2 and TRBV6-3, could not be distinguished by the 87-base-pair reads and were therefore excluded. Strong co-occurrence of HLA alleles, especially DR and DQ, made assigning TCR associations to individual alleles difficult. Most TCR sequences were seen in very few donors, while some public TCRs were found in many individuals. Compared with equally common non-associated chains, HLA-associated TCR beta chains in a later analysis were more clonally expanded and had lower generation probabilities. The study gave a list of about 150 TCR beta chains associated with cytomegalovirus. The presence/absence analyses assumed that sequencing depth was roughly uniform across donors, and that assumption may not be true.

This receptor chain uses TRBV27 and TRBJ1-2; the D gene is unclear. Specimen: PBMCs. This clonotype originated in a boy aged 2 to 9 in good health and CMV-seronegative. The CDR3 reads CASRTEDGYTF. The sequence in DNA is TGTGCCAGCAGAACTGAGGATGGCTACACCTTC.